Listed below are T cell receptor beta chains from one sample, sequenced in a study of Ad26.COV2.S vaccination and SARS-CoV-2 variants. Sequencing used immunoSEQ multiplex PCR; TCRdb keeps in-frame clones, though not all of them. The sample holds hundreds of thousands of clones; around 87% are singletons and the top ten take 3% to 4%. Sequenced here: peripheral blood, sampled in a trial of Ad26.COV2.S vaccine versus placebo. The origin of the receptors is a person between 18 and 65 years old who received the Ad26.COV2.S COVID-19 vaccine or a placebo. Both conserved end residues are part of each CDR3. Each record gives: J gene, V gene, D gene, clone size, CDR3 protein, CDR3 DNA. D genes are given only for firm matches. Some rows have no size entry. The others give once, few or many, or a class for an expanded clone.

j_call: TRBJ2-3
v_call: TRBV19
d_call: NA
clone_size: NA
cdr3_aa: CASSMGASDTQYF
cdr3_nt: TGTGCCAGTAGTATGGGGGCGTCAGATACGCAGTATTTT

j_call: TRBJ2-4
v_call: TRBV5-6
d_call: NA
clone_size: NA
cdr3_aa: CASSTGTDGDIQYF
cdr3_nt: TGTGCCAGCAGCACCGGGACGGATGGGGACATTCAGTACTTC

j_call: TRBJ1-5
v_call: TRBV6-5
d_call: NA
clone_size: many
cdr3_aa: CASSYGLGDQPQHF
cdr3_nt: TGTGCCAGCAGTTACGGACTGGGGGATCAGCCCCAGCATTTT

j_call: TRBJ1-4
v_call: TRBV5-1
d_call: NA
clone_size: NA
cdr3_aa: CASSLGGGEEKLFF
cdr3_nt: TGCGCCAGCAGCTTGGGTGGGGGAGAGGAAAAACTGTTTTTT

j_call: TRBJ2-3
v_call: TRBV29-1
d_call: NA
clone_size: NA
cdr3_aa: CSARGGADTQYF
cdr3_nt: TGCAGCGCCCGAGGTGGGGCAGATACGCAGTATTTT

j_call: TRBJ2-1
v_call: TRBV12-5
d_call: NA
clone_size: NA
cdr3_aa: CASGLMGWQFF
cdr3_nt: TGTGCTAGTGGTTTGATGGGGTGGCAGTTCTTC

j_call: TRBJ1-4
v_call: TRBV4-3
d_call: NA
clone_size: NA
cdr3_aa: CASSQITYVTNEKLFF
cdr3_nt: TGCGCCAGCAGCCAGATTACCTACGTAACTAATGAAAAACTGTTTTTT

j_call: TRBJ1-2
v_call: TRBV29-1
d_call: NA
clone_size: NA
cdr3_aa: CSVGGQGSGYTF
cdr3_nt: TGCAGCGTTGGAGGGCAGGGTAGTGGCTACACCTTC

j_call: TRBJ2-1
v_call: TRBV28
d_call: TRBD1
clone_size: NA
cdr3_aa: CASSLWWLGTGGRNEQFF
cdr3_nt: TGTGCCAGCAGTTTATGGTGGTTGGGGACAGGGGGCCGCAATGAGCAGTTCTTC

j_call: TRBJ1-5
v_call: TRBV5-6
d_call: NA
clone_size: NA
cdr3_aa: CASSAGQGEWGQPQHF
cdr3_nt: TGTGCCAGCAGCGCCGGACAAGGAGAATGGGGTCAGCCCCAGCATTTT

j_call: TRBJ2-3
v_call: TRBV3-1/TRBV3-2
d_call: TRBD2
clone_size: few
cdr3_aa: CASSPTSGSTDTQYF
cdr3_nt: TGTGCCAGCAGCCCGACTAGCGGGAGCACAGATACGCAGTATTTT

j_call: TRBJ2-5
v_call: TRBV5-1
d_call: NA
clone_size: NA
cdr3_aa: CASSLGDWGNAAQYF
cdr3_nt: TGCGCCAGCAGCTTGGGGGACTGGGGGAATGCGGCCCAGTACTTC

j_call: TRBJ2-2
v_call: TRBV10-1
d_call: NA
clone_size: NA
cdr3_aa: CASSEWSGELFF
cdr3_nt: TGCGCCAGCAGTGAGTGGTCCGGGGAGCTGTTTTTT

j_call: TRBJ1-2
v_call: TRBV14
d_call: TRBD1
clone_size: NA
cdr3_aa: CASSQDFQGDGYTF
cdr3_nt: TGTGCCAGCAGCCAAGATTTTCAGGGGGATGGCTACACCTTC

j_call: TRBJ2-7
v_call: TRBV4-2
d_call: TRBD2
clone_size: NA
cdr3_aa: CASSQVSAGYSYEQYF
cdr3_nt: TGTGCCAGCAGCCAAGTGTCAGCGGGATACTCCTACGAGCAGTACTTC

j_call: TRBJ1-6
v_call: TRBV7-9
d_call: NA
clone_size: NA
cdr3_aa: CASSLGNSPLHF
cdr3_nt: TGTGCCAGCAGCTTAGGAAATTCACCCCTCCACTTT

j_call: TRBJ2-7
v_call: TRBV7-2
d_call: TRBD1
clone_size: once
cdr3_aa: CASSSMTGTYEQYF
cdr3_nt: TGTGCCAGCAGCTCCATGACAGGGACCTACGAGCAGTACTTC

j_call: TRBJ2-7
v_call: TRBV30
d_call: TRBD1
clone_size: NA
cdr3_aa: CAWNEDRGYEQYF
cdr3_nt: TGTGCCTGGAATGAGGACAGGGGATACGAGCAGTACTTC

j_call: TRBJ2-7
v_call: TRBV4-2
d_call: TRBD2
clone_size: NA
cdr3_aa: CASSQDGAGTYEQYF
cdr3_nt: TGTGCCAGCAGCCAAGATGGAGCGGGGACGTACGAGCAGTACTTC

j_call: TRBJ1-1
v_call: TRBV18
d_call: NA
clone_size: NA
cdr3_aa: CASSPPSRPTEAFF
cdr3_nt: TGTGCCAGCTCACCACCATCAAGACCCACTGAAGCTTTCTTT